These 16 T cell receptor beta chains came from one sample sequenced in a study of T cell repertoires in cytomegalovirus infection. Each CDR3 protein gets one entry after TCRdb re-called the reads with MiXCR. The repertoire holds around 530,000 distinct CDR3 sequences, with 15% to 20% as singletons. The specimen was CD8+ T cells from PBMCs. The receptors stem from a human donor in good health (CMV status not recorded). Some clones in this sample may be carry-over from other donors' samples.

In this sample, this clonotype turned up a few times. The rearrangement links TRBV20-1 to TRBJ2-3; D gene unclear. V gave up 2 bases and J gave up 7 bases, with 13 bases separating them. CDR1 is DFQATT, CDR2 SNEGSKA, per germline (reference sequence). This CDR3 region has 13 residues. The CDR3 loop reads CSARSRSSNTQYF. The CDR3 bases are TGCAGTGCTAGAAGTCGTAGCAGCAATACGCAGTATTTT.

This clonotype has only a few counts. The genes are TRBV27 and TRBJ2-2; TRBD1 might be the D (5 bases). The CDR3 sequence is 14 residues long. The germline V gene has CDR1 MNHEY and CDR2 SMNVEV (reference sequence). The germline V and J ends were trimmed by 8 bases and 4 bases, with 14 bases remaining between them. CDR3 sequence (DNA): TGTGCCAGCTCAAGGGGTTCCACCACCGGGGAGCTGTTTTTT. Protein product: CASSRGSTTGELFF.

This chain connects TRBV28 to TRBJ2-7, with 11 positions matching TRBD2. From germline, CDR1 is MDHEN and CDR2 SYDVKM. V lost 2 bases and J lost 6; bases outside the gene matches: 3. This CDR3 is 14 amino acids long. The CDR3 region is CASSLTSGSPEQYF. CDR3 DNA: TGTGCCAGCAGTTTAACTAGCGGGAGCCCCGAGCAGTACTTC.

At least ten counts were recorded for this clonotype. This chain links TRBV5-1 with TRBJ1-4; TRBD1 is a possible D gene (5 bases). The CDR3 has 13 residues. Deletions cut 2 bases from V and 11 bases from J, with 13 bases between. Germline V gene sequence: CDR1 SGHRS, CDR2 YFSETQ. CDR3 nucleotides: TGCGCCAGCAGCTTTGACAGAAGTGGGAAACTGTTTTTT. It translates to CASSFDRSGKLFF.

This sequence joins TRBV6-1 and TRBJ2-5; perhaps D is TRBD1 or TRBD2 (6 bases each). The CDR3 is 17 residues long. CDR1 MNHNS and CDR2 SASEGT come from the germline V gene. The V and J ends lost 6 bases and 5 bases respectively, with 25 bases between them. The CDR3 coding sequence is TGTGCCAGCAGCTACCCAGCAGGGGTGGGAGGTACGGAGACCCAGTACTTC. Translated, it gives CASSYPAGVGGTETQYF.

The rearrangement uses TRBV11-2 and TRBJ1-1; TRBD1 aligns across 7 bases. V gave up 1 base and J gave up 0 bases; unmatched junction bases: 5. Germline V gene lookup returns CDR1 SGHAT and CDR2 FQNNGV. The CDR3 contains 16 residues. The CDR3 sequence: CASSLVLGQLNTEAFF. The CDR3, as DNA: TGTGCCAGCAGCTTAGTTCTGGGACAGTTGAACACTGAAGCTTTCTTT.

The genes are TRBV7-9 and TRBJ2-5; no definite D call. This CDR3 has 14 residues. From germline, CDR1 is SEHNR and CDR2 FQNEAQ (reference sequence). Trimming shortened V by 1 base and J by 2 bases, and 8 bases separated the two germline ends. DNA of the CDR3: TGTGCCAGCAGCTTAGTTATCTCGCAAGAGACCCAGTACTTC. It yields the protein CASSLVISQETQYF.

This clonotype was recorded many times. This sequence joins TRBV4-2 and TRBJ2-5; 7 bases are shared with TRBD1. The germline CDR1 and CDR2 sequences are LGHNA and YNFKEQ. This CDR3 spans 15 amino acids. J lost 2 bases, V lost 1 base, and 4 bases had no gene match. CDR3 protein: CASSQVGRGQETQYF. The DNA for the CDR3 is TGTGCCAGCAGCCAAGTGGGCAGGGGGCAAGAGACCCAGTACTTC.

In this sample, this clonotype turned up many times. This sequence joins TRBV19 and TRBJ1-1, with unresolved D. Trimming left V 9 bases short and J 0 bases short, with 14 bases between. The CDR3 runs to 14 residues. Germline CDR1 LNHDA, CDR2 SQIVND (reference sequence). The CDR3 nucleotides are TGTGCCAGCCGGAGACTTAGGGTGAACACTGAAGCTTTCTTT. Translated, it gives CASRRLRVNTEAFF.

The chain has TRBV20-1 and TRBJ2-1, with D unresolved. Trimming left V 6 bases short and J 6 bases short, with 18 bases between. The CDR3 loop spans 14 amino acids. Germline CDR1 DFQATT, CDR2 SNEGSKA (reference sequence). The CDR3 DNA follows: TGCAGTGCGCCTACTACCCGAAAGGGCAATGAGCAGTTCTTC. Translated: CSAPTTRKGNEQFF.

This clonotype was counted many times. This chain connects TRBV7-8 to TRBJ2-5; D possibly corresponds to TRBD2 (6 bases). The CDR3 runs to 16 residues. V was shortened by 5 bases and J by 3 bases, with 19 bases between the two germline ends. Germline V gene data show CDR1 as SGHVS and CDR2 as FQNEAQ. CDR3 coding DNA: TGTGCCAGCAGCCTCTTATTTGCGGGGCCCAAAGAGACCCAGTACTTC. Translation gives CASSLLFAGPKETQYF.

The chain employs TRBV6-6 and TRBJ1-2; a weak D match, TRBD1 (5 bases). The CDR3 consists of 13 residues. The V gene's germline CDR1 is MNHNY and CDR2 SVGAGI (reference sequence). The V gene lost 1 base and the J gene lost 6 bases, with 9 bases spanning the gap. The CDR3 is CASSYLGENGYTF. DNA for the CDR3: TGTGCCAGCAGTTACTTAGGGGAGAATGGCTACACCTTC.

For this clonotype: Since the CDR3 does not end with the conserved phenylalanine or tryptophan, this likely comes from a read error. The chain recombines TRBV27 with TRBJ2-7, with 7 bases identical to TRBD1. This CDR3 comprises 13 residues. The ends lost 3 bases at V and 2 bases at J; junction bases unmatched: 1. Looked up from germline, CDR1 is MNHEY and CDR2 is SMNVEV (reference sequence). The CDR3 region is CASSFGTAYEQYL. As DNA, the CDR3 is TGTGCCAGCAGTTTCGGGACAGCCTACGAGCAGTACTTA.

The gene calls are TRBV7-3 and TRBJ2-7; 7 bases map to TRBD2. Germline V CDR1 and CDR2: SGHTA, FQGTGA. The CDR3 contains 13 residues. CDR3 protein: CASSPERGYEQDV. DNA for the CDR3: TGTGCCAGCAGCCCGGAGCGGGGCTACGAGCAGGACGTC.

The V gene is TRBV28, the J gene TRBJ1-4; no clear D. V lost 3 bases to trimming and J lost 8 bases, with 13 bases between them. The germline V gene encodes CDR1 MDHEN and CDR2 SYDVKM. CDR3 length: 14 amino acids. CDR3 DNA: TGTGCCAGCAGTTTTAGGAGGGAGCGGGAAAAACTGTTTTTT. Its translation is CASSFRREREKLFF.

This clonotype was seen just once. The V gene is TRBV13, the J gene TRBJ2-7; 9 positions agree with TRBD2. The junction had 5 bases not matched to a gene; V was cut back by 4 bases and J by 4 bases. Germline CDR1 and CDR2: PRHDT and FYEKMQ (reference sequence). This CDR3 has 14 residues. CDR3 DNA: TGTGCCAGCAGCTCCGGACTAGCGAAGTACGAGCAGTACTTC. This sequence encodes CASSSGLAKYEQYF.